One sample yielded the 3 T cell receptor beta chains listed below, sequenced in a study of blood T cell repertoires in COVID-19. Assay: immunoSEQ multiplex PCR; the TCRdb copy retains only in-frame clones and omits some. The table has over 150,000 clones, roughly 79% seen once. Sequenced sample: peripheral blood. These receptors were collected from a woman between 65 and 79 years old with acute or convalescent COVID-19.

The table lists this clone with a few counts. The chain is built from TRBV28 and TRBJ1-2; possibly TRBD1 for D (5 bases). The germline V gene has CDR1 MDHEN and CDR2 SYDVKM. The CDR3 spans 12 residues. V gave up 10 bases and J gave up 6 bases, with 15 bases separating them. Here the CDR3 reads CAIRGGDDGYTF. CDR3 DNA sequence: TGTGCCATAAGGGGCGGGGATGATGGCTACACCTTC.

The V and J genes are TRBV7-6 and TRBJ2-1; no clear D gene. V lost 1 base and J 9 bases, leaving 7 bases between the germline ends. CDR1 and CDR2 from the germline V gene are SGHVS and FNYEAQ. CDR3 length: 12 residues. The CDR3 region has the DNA TGTGCCAGCAGCTTAGAAGGCGGTGAGCAGTTCTTC. This codes for CASSLEGGEQFF.

This rearrangement joins TRBV19 to TRBJ2-3, with D perhaps matching TRBD2 (6 bases). The CDR3 totals 15 residues. V was trimmed by 4 bases and J by 5 bases, leaving 16 bases between them. Germline assignment: CDR1 LNHDA and CDR2 SQIVND (reference sequence). CDR3: CASSNGGAQGDTQYF. DNA of the CDR3: TGTGCCAGTAGTAACGGCGGGGCTCAGGGAGATACGCAGTATTTT. Variable domain in full (rest from reference TRBV19 and TRBJ2-3): DGGITQSPKYLFRKEGQNVTLSCEQNLNHDAMYWYRQDPGQGLRLIYYSQIVNDFQKGDIAEGYSVSREKKESFPLTVTSAQKNPTAFYLCASSNGGAQGDTQYFGPGTRLTVL.